A single sample is the source of the 32 T cell receptor beta chains below, sequenced in a study of blood T cell repertoires in COVID-19. Sequenced by immunoSEQ multiplex PCR; TCRdb stores in-frame clones only, minus some. The data show 300,000 to 450,000 clones, with 85% seen just once and 3.5% to 4% held by the top ten. Sequenced sample: peripheral blood. The receptor source for this set is a woman aged 18-35 years with acute or convalescent COVID-19.

The CDR3 here is CASSPGTLSSTDTQYF. CDR3 DNA: TGCGCCAGCAGCCCCGGGACACTATCTAGCACAGATACGCAGTATTTT. This chain uses TRBV5-1 with TRBJ2-3; possible D gene TRBD1, 6 bases. From germline, CDR1 is SGHRS and CDR2 YFSETQ. V was pared by 4 bases and J by 0 bases, with 15 bases between. The CDR3 is made up of 16 amino acids.

CDR3 nucleotide sequence: TGTGCCAGCTCACCCGACAGGGTGAGGTTGTCCTATAATTCACCCCTCCACTTT. Its protein product is CASSPDRVRLSYNSPLHF. The rearrangement uses TRBV18 and TRBJ1-6, with 7 positions matching TRBD1. V lost 3 bases to trimming and J lost 1 base; unmatched junction nucleotides: 9. Germline CDR1 and CDR2: KGHSH and LQKENI. The CDR3 has 18 amino acids.

The genes are TRBV29-1 and TRBJ1-4; D possibly corresponds to TRBD1 (6 bases). Trimming stripped 6 bases from V and 5 bases from J, with 19 bases between. This CDR3 contains 15 residues. Germline V CDR1 and CDR2: SQVTM, ANQGSEA. The CDR3 is CSVLQPGHENEKLFF. The CDR3 coding sequence is TGCAGCGTCCTCCAACCGGGACACGAAAATGAAAAACTGTTTTTT.

The rearrangement links TRBV18 to TRBJ1-1, with 7 bases aligning to TRBD1. From germline, CDR1 is KGHSH and CDR2 LQKENI. V dropped 4 bases and J dropped 3; count of bases not matched to a gene: 2. The CDR3 length is 13 residues. The CDR3: CASSQGAYTEAFF. The DNA for the CDR3 is TGTGCCAGCTCACAGGGGGCTTACACTGAAGCTTTCTTT.

The CDR3 loop is CASSQWWGLYGYTF. DNA of the CDR3: TGCGCCAGCAGCCAATGGTGGGGCCTCTATGGCTACACCTTC. The J gene is TRBJ1-2, the V gene TRBV4-1; tentative D call: TRBD1 (5 bases). The V end lost 2 bases, the J end lost 4 bases, and 11 bases lay between the germline ends. CDR1 MGHRA and CDR2 YSYEKL come from the germline V gene. CDR3 length: 14 amino acids.

The J gene is TRBJ2-1, the V gene TRBV13; TRBD1 matches at 8 bases. V dropped 4 bases and J dropped 7; count of bases not matched to a gene: 12. This CDR3 contains 16 residues. Germline V CDR1 and CDR2: PRHDT, FYEKMQ (reference sequence). As DNA, the CDR3 is TGTGCCAGCAGCTCGAATGGACAGGGTGTATTGAATGAGCAGTTCTTC. Encoded protein: CASSSNGQGVLNEQFF.

The chain carries TRBV4-2 and TRBJ2-1; the D gene is possibly TRBD1 (5 bases). This CDR3 is 14 amino acids long. Trimming left V 1 base short and J 6 bases short, with 10 bases between. Per germline, CDR1 LGHNA and CDR2 YNFKEQ. The CDR3 DNA follows: TGTGCCAGCAGCCAAGCAGGGTTTAGCAATGAGCAGTTCTTC. Encoded protein: CASSQAGFSNEQFF.

The genes are TRBV27 and TRBJ2-7; 11 positions agree with TRBD1. J gave up 5 bases and V 8 bases, and 5 bases lay outside the gene matches. Germline lookup yields CDR1 MNHEY and CDR2 SMNVEV (reference sequence). This CDR3 contains 13 residues. DNA of the CDR3: TGTGCCAGCCAACGGACAGGGGGCGACGAGCAGTACTTC. Translation gives CASQRTGGDEQYF.

The count of this clone is one. The V and J genes are TRBV5-6 and TRBJ2-7; 11 bases agree with TRBD2. Germline trimming cut 2 bases from V and 0 bases from J; bases unmatched to any gene: 4. Germline V gene lookup returns CDR1 SGHDT and CDR2 YYEEEE. The CDR3 extends over 16 amino acids. In nucleotides, the CDR3 is TGTGCCAGCAGCTTACCGGGACTAGCGGTCTCCTACGAGCAGTACTTC. Translation: CASSLPGLAVSYEQYF.

The chain carries TRBV3-1 (or the pseudogene TRBV3-2) and TRBJ1-6, with 9 bases lining up with TRBD1. CDR3 length: 16 residues. J gave up 6 bases and V 5 bases, and 8 bases lay outside the gene matches. The germline V gene encodes CDR1 LGHDT and CDR2 YNNKEL (reference sequence). CDR3 protein: CASSLGQGPSNSPLHF. The CDR3 DNA reads as TGTGCCAGCAGCTTGGGACAGGGCCCCTCTAATTCACCCCTCCACTTT.

The chain has TRBV7-3 and TRBJ2-1; 8 bases align to TRBD2. Per the germline V gene, CDR1 is SGHTA and CDR2 is FQGTGA. V was clipped by 5 bases and J by 5 bases; unmatched bases: 11. This CDR3 contains 16 residues. The CDR3 nucleotides are TGTGCCAGCAGCACATATCCGGGACTAGATAACAATGAGCAGTTCTTC. This codes for CASSTYPGLDNNEQFF.

This clone was found a few times. The V call is TRBV7-8, the J call TRBJ1-2; 7 bases are a match to TRBD1. The CDR3 covers 14 residues. The junction had 8 bases not matched to a gene; V was cut back by 5 bases and J by 5 bases. Germline assignment: CDR1 SGHVS and CDR2 FQNEAQ. The CDR3 DNA sequence: TGTGCCAGCAGCCGAGAGAGGACAGGATATGGCTACACCTTC. It codes for CASSRERTGYGYTF.

This clone has only one observation. The chain links TRBV29-1 to TRBJ2-2, with no clear D. V lost 3 bases to trimming and J lost 6 bases, with 14 bases between them. The CDR3 length is 14 residues. Germline V lookup: CDR1 SQVTM, CDR2 ANQGSEA. CDR3 protein: CSVEQAGSAGELFF. In nucleotides, the CDR3 is TGCAGCGTTGAGCAGGCTGGTTCCGCCGGGGAGCTGTTTTTT.

The J gene is TRBJ1-2, the V gene TRBV2, with unresolved D. This CDR3 contains 14 residues. V gave up 0 bases and J gave up 4 bases, with 9 bases separating them. Per the germline V gene, CDR1 is SNHLY and CDR2 is FYNNEI. CDR3 DNA: TGTGCCAGCAGTGAAGCGCAGGAAAGCTATGGCTACACCTTC. It is translated as CASSEAQESYGYTF.

The rearrangement uses TRBV5-4 and TRBJ1-1; D may be TRBD1 (5 bases). CDR3 length: 12 residues. Germline V gene lookup returns CDR1 SGHNT and CDR2 YYREEE (reference sequence). V lost 4 bases and J 9 bases, leaving 13 bases between the germline ends. As DNA, the CDR3 is TGTGCCAGCAGCACACAGGACCTCAAAGCTTTCTTT. The encoded protein is CASSTQDLKAFF.

The rearrangement uses TRBV12-5 and TRBJ2-7; tentative D call: TRBD2 (5 bases). Trimming stripped 2 bases from V and 0 bases from J, with 17 bases between. The CDR3 totals 17 residues. Germline assignment: CDR1 LGHNT and CDR2 FRNRAP. The CDR3 here is CASGLPSGSGPSYEQYF. As DNA, the CDR3 is TGTGCTAGTGGTTTGCCTTCGGGGTCGGGTCCCTCCTACGAGCAGTACTTC.

This chain links TRBV5-1 with TRBJ2-5, with TRBD2 identical over 9 bases. The ends lost 6 bases at V and 5 bases at J; junction bases unmatched: 8. The CDR3 sequence is 14 residues long. Germline CDR1 is SGHRS and CDR2 is YFSETQ. CDR3 loop: CASTLAGERETQYF. In DNA form, the CDR3 reads TGCGCCAGCACCTTAGCGGGAGAGAGGGAGACCCAGTACTTC.

The chain combines TRBV6-1 with TRBJ2-1; D ambiguous. Germline-derived CDR1 and CDR2 are MNHNS and SASEGT. The CDR3 length is 13 residues. Trimming left V 2 bases short and J 3 bases short, with 5 bases between. CDR3 in amino acids: CASSEHNYNEQFF. DNA for the CDR3: TGTGCCAGCAGTGAACACAACTACAATGAGCAGTTCTTC.

J is TRBJ2-2 and V is TRBV10-3; D not resolved. The CDR3 loop spans 13 amino acids. The germline V gene has CDR1 ENHRY and CDR2 SYGVKD. The germline V and J ends were trimmed by 11 bases and 0 bases, with 10 bases remaining between them. DNA of the CDR3: TGTGCCGGCAGACACCCGAACACCGGGGAGCTGTTTTTT. This encodes CAGRHPNTGELFF.

The table lists this clone with a count of one. This rearrangement joins TRBV5-5 to TRBJ1-5; D remains unclear. V lost 4 bases, J lost 0 bases, and 8 bases lay in between. This CDR3 is 14 amino acids long. Germline V lookup: CDR1 SGHKS, CDR2 YYEKEE (reference sequence). CDR3: CASSLEDSNQPQHF. The CDR3, as DNA: TGTGCCAGCAGCCTAGAGGATAGCAATCAGCCCCAGCATTTT. Full variable domain (outside the CDR3, taken from reference TRBV5-5 and TRBJ1-5): DAGVTQSPTHLIKTRGQQVTLRCSPISGHKSVSWYQQVLGQGPQFIFQYYEKEERGRGNFPDRFSARQFPNYSSELNVNALLLGDSALYLCASSLEDSNQPQHFGDGTRLSIL.

The rearrangement uses TRBV5-5 and TRBJ1-2; 10 bases are a match to TRBD1. CDR3 length: 15 residues. Trimming removed 2 bases from V and 0 bases from J; junction bases left unmatched: 1. The V gene's germline CDR1 is SGHKS and CDR2 YYEKEE (reference sequence). CDR3 DNA sequence: TGTGCCAGCAGCTTCGGACAGGGGGCTAACTATGGCTACACCTTC. This encodes CASSFGQGANYGYTF.

The chain combines TRBV28 with TRBJ2-5, with D hard to call. The CDR3 extends over 13 amino acids. The germline V gene has CDR1 MDHEN and CDR2 SYDVKM. Trimming took 11 bases from V and 0 from J, leaving 13 bases between them. CDR3 sequence: CASSQPDQETQYF. CDR3 bases: TGTGCCTCGTCACAGCCAGACCAAGAGACCCAGTACTTC. Combining the CDR3 with reference TRBV28 and TRBJ2-5 gives the whole variable domain DVKVTQSSRYLVKRTGEKVFLECVQDMDHENMFWYRQDPGLGLRLIYFSYDVKMKEKGDIPEGYSVSREKKERFSLILESASTNQTSMYLCASSQPDQETQYFGPGTRLLVL.

J is TRBJ2-5 and V is TRBV5-1; D gene uncertain. CDR1 and CDR2 (germline): SGHRS, YFSETQ. Trimming left V 4 bases short and J 4 bases short, with 17 bases between. This CDR3 has 15 amino acids. CDR3 amino acids: CASSPSRLGRETQYF. CDR3 bases: TGCGCCAGCAGCCCGTCGAGATTGGGCCGAGAGACCCAGTACTTC.

The chain has TRBV6-1 and TRBJ1-6; a possible D gene is TRBD1 (5 bases). Trimming shortened V by 2 bases and J by 9 bases, and 17 bases separated the two germline ends. CDR1 and CDR2 from the germline V gene are MNHNS and SASEGT. The CDR3 has 16 residues. The CDR3 nucleotides read TGTGCCAGCAGTGAAAGGGGCACTCGGAGAACTTCACCCCTCCACTTT. As protein: CASSERGTRRTSPLHF.

The CDR3, as DNA: TGCAGCGTTGGTGAGGATACGCAGTATTTT. This encodes CSVGEDTQYF. This chain uses TRBV29-1 with TRBJ2-3; D unclear. Trimming took 4 bases from V and 6 from J, leaving 5 bases between them. Germline V gives CDR1 SQVTM, CDR2 ANQGSEA. The CDR3 is 10 amino acids.

This chain connects TRBV28 to TRBJ2-4, with D hard to call. CDR1 MDHEN and CDR2 SYDVKM come from the germline V gene. This CDR3 comprises 15 residues. V was pared by 4 bases and J by 3 bases, with 13 bases between. The CDR3 coding sequence is TGTGCCAGCAGTTCACCCGTTTCGGTCAAAAACATTCAGTACTTC. Residues: CASSSPVSVKNIQYF.

The rearrangement uses TRBV3-1 (or the pseudogene TRBV3-2) and TRBJ1-6, with D possibly matching TRBD1 (6 bases). V was shortened by 4 bases and J by 8 bases, with 18 bases between the two germline ends. The CDR3 loop spans 16 amino acids. Germline loops: CDR1 LGHDT, CDR2 YNNKEL (reference sequence). The CDR3 DNA is TGTGCCAGCAGCCTAGGCCTGAGGACAGAAGATTCACCCCTCCACTTT. Protein sequence: CASSLGLRTEDSPLHF.

The rearrangement uses TRBV5-1 and TRBJ1-4; weak D call: TRBD1 (5 bases). This CDR3 has 14 amino acids. V was cut by 2 bases and J by 2 bases, with 7 bases left in between. Germline-derived CDR1 and CDR2 are SGHRS and YFSETQ. The CDR3 loop is CASSFRDTNEKLFF. The CDR3 DNA reads TGCGCCAGCAGCTTCAGGGATACTAATGAAAAACTGTTTTTT. Complete variable domain (other parts from reference TRBV5-1 and TRBJ1-4): KAGVTQTPRYLIKTRGQQVTLSCSPISGHRSVSWYQQTPGQGLQFLFEYFSETQRNKGNFPGRFSGRQFSNSRSEMNVSTLELGDSALYLCASSFRDTNEKLFFGSGTQLSVL.

The chain is built from TRBV4-2 and TRBJ2-7; D may be TRBD1 (5 bases). The germline CDR1 and CDR2 sequences are LGHNA and YNFKEQ. The CDR3 covers 13 residues. The V and J ends lost 1 base and 1 base respectively, with 5 bases between them. The CDR3 sequence is CASSQAGSYEQYF. The DNA for the CDR3 is TGTGCCAGCAGCCAAGCAGGGTCCTACGAGCAGTACTTC.

This clone was recorded only once. The chain couples TRBV9 to TRBJ1-3, with D unresolved. V was trimmed by 0 bases and J by 8 bases, leaving 9 bases between them. Germline CDR1 reads SGDLS; CDR2 reads YYNGEE. The CDR3 sequence is 13 residues long. CDR3 coding DNA: TGTGCCAGCAGCGTAGCTACCGGGTACACCATATATTTT. This gives the protein CASSVATGYTIYF.

The chain combines TRBV6-5 with TRBJ1-1; TRBD1 might be the D (6 bases). Germline V gives CDR1 MNHEY, CDR2 SVGAGI. The CDR3 is made up of 15 amino acids. Trimming cost V 7 bases and J 2 bases, with 17 bases left between them. The CDR3 DNA is TGTGCCAGCACACGGGGGGCAGGGGCCAACACTGAAGCTTTCTTT. Protein: CASTRGAGANTEAFF.

This chain connects TRBV6-5 to TRBJ2-7; D may be TRBD1 (7 bases). The V end was cut by 7 bases, the J end by 3 bases, with 13 bases between. The V gene's germline CDR1 is MNHEY and CDR2 SVGAGI. The CDR3 spans 13 residues. The DNA of the CDR3 is TGTGCCAGCACGCAGGGGGGTATCTACGAGCAGTACTTC. Protein sequence: CASTQGGIYEQYF.